The 27 T cell receptor beta chains below all came from one sample that was sequenced in a study of cytomegalovirus exposure and HLA in healthy donors. Primers included in the PCR were 60 Vbeta and 13 Jbeta primers. Sequencing used immunoSEQ multiplex PCR; TCRdb keeps in-frame clones, though not all of them. The sample yields roughly 190,000 clones, roughly four fifths seen once. Sequencing input: PBMCs. These receptor sequences come from a woman aged 45-65 years in good health and CMV-seropositive.

The chain recombines TRBV7-7 with TRBJ2-5, with D perhaps matching TRBD1 (5 bases). Per the germline V gene, CDR1 is SSHAT and CDR2 is FNYEAQ (reference sequence). Deletions cut 5 bases from V and 2 bases from J, with 9 bases between. CDR3 length: 13 amino acids. This CDR3 reads CASSRNRQETQYF. DNA for the CDR3: TGTGCCAGCAGCCGGAACAGGCAAGAGACCCAGTACTTC.

A single count supports this clone. The chain recombines TRBV27 with TRBJ2-1; the match to TRBD1 covers 7 bases. Germline CDR1 MNHEY, CDR2 SMNVEV (reference sequence). V lost 5 bases and J lost 5; bases outside the gene matches: 9. This CDR3 is 15 amino acids long. CDR3 in amino acids: CASSARGPADNEQFF. As DNA, the CDR3 is TGTGCCAGCAGTGCTAGGGGGCCGGCGGACAATGAGCAGTTCTTC.

This clone was counted once. The CDR3 DNA reads as TGTGCCAGCAGCGCGCGACTGGGACAGGGGACAGATACGCAGTATTTT. Its protein is CASSARLGQGTDTQYF. The chain couples TRBV9 to TRBJ2-3, with 10 bases identical to TRBD1. V dropped 3 bases and J dropped 3; count of bases not matched to a gene: 7. Germline loops: CDR1 SGDLS, CDR2 YYNGEE. The CDR3 length is 16 residues.

The rearrangement links TRBV7-9 to TRBJ2-2; possible D gene TRBD1, 7 bases. Trimming left V 5 bases short and J 5 bases short, with 12 bases between. The CDR3 contains 14 residues. Looked up from germline, CDR1 is SEHNR and CDR2 is FQNEAQ (reference sequence). CDR3 coding DNA: TGTGCCAGCAGCCCGACAGGGAGGACCGGGGAGCTGTTTTTT. Translated, it gives CASSPTGRTGELFF.

This chain joins TRBV5-1 and TRBJ2-5, with a possible D match to TRBD1 (5 bases). Germline CDR1 reads SGHRS; CDR2 reads YFSETQ. The CDR3 is made up of 14 amino acids. V was clipped by 6 bases and J by 1 base, with 13 bases between them. The CDR3 sequence is CASKELGPQETQYF. CDR3 nucleotide sequence: TGCGCCAGCAAGGAGTTGGGGCCCCAAGAGACCCAGTACTTC. The entire variable domain, with the rest obtained from reference TRBV5-1 and TRBJ2-5, is as follows: KAGVTQTPRYLIKTRGQQVTLSCSPISGHRSVSWYQQTPGQGLQFLFEYFSETQRNKGNFPGRFSGRQFSNSRSEMNVSTLELGDSALYLCASKELGPQETQYFGPGTRLLVL.

The chain couples TRBV18 to TRBJ1-2, with D perhaps matching TRBD1 (5 bases). The CDR3 length is 15 residues. Germline values: CDR1 KGHSH, CDR2 LQKENI. Trimming removed 0 bases from V and 6 bases from J, with 14 bases in between. In nucleotides, the CDR3 is TGTGCCAGCTCACCACCGGTCAGGGCGGTGGATGGCTACACCTTC. Translated: CASSPPVRAVDGYTF.

The chain recombines TRBV10-1 with TRBJ1-2, with D perhaps matching TRBD1 (5 bases). The V gene's germline CDR1 is WNHNN and CDR2 SYGVQD (reference sequence). The CDR3 is made up of 14 amino acids. The ends were cut back, 3 bases at V and 7 bases at J, with 15 bases in the middle. This CDR3 reads CASSEMLDTFGYTF. The CDR3 bases are TGCGCCAGCAGTGAAATGTTGGACACTTTTGGCTACACCTTC.

Regarding this clone: The junction does not match germline at one end; this may be a read error. The chain employs TRBV7-9 and TRBJ2-7, with 8 bases lining up with TRBD2. The germline gives CDR1 SEHNR, CDR2 FQNEAQ (reference sequence). CDR3 length: 16 residues. The CDR3 region is CSSSLAGSGDLYEQYF. The CDR3 DNA is TGTTCCAGCAGCTTAGCGGGGTCGGGAGATCTCTACGAGCAGTACTTC.

The chain has TRBV10-2 and TRBJ2-1, with D possibly matching TRBD1 (6 bases). In germline, CDR1 is WSHSY, CDR2 SAAADI. The ends were cut back, 8 bases at V and 9 bases at J, with 17 bases in the middle. CDR3 length equals 13 residues. CDR3 sequence (DNA): TGCGCCAGCGGGGGACCCAGGGGAAGTGAGCAGTTCTTC. It specifies CASGGPRGSEQFF.

This chain links TRBV11-1 with TRBJ2-7; a weak D match, TRBD1 (6 bases). Germline CDR1 is SGHAT and CDR2 is FQDESV (reference sequence). This CDR3 has 14 residues. V shed 5 bases and J shed 3 bases, with 14 bases lying between them. DNA for the CDR3: TGTGCCAGCAGCAGTGGGGACAACCGCTACGAGCAGTACTTC. Its translation: CASSSGDNRYEQYF.

This clone was recorded only once. The chain is built from TRBV6-4 and TRBJ1-2; D is unresolved. Per germline, CDR1 MRHNA and CDR2 SNTAGT. The V end was cut by 2 bases, the J end by 4 bases, with 17 bases between. The CDR3 is made up of 16 amino acids. The CDR3 loop reads CASSDNVPAGPYGYTF. CDR3 in DNA: TGTGCCAGCAGTGACAACGTTCCGGCAGGCCCCTATGGCTACACCTTC.

This clone was detected only once. The J gene is TRBJ1-2, the V gene TRBV5-1, with TRBD1 as a possible D gene (5 bases). CDR1 is SGHRS and CDR2 is YFSETQ in the germline V gene. The CDR3 is made up of 13 amino acids. V dropped 0 bases and J dropped 7 bases, with 10 bases sitting between them. The CDR3 reads CASSLGQGFGYTF. As DNA, the CDR3 is TGCGCCAGCAGCTTGGGGCAGGGTTTTGGCTACACCTTC.

As concerns this clone: One end of the junction is discordant with germline, which a read error may explain. The DNA of the CDR3 is TGTTCCAGCAGCTCTTACGACTGGAGCTCCTACGAGCAGTACTTC. Protein: CSSSSYDWSSYEQYF. The chain uses TRBV7-9 and TRBJ2-7, with D unclear. The CDR3 length is 15 residues. The V gene's germline CDR1 is SEHNR and CDR2 FQNEAQ (reference sequence).

This rearrangement joins TRBV10-3 to TRBJ1-2; D is unresolved. In germline, CDR1 is ENHRY, CDR2 SYGVKD. Trimming shortened V by 5 bases and J by 1 base, and 8 bases separated the two germline ends. The CDR3 is 13 amino acids. The DNA of the CDR3 is TGTGCCATCAGTTCGTGGAGTAACTATGGCTACACCTTC. It encodes CAISSWSNYGYTF.

The chain recombines TRBV6-1 with TRBJ1-1, with D possibly matching TRBD1 (6 bases). Trimming took 4 bases from V and 5 from J, leaving 11 bases between them. The CDR3 contains 13 residues. Germline V CDR1 and CDR2: MNHNS, SASEGT. CDR3: CASSAQGKTEAFF. In DNA form, the CDR3 reads TGTGCCAGCAGTGCCCAGGGGAAGACTGAAGCTTTCTTT.

CDR3 sequence: CASSTGSSVLVYGNEKLFF. The CDR3 DNA sequence: TGTGCCAGCAGTACCGGTAGTTCGGTCTTGGTCTACGGTAATGAAAAACTGTTTTTT. The chain joins TRBV2 to TRBJ1-4; unclear D gene. The CDR3 consists of 19 residues. The V and J ends lost 5 bases and 4 bases respectively, with 26 bases between them. Germline CDR1 reads SNHLY; CDR2 reads FYNNEI.

With regard to this clone: At one end, the junction sequence differs from germline, possibly due to a read error. The V and J genes are TRBV28 and TRBJ1-1; 8 positions agree with TRBD1. Germline CDR1 and CDR2: MDHEN and SYDVKM. The CDR3 covers 15 residues. CDR3 DNA sequence: TGTGCCGGCAGTATCATCGGACAGGGTAGCACTGAAGCTTTCTTT. Amino acid sequence: CAGSIIGQGSTEAFF.

This rearrangement joins TRBV28 to TRBJ2-7; 8 bases are shared with TRBD2. Germline CDR1 is MDHEN and CDR2 is SYDVKM. The ends lost 10 bases at V and 4 bases at J; junction bases unmatched: 12. The CDR3 consists of 14 residues. The CDR3 region is CATGVGTRTYEQYF. In DNA, the CDR3 is TGTGCCACCGGGGTGGGGACTAGAACGTACGAGCAGTACTTC.

A few counts support this clone. The chain recombines TRBV5-6 with TRBJ1-1, with TRBD1 as a possible D gene (5 bases). Germline-derived CDR1 and CDR2 are SGHDT and YYEEEE. The CDR3 is 14 amino acids. The germline V and J ends were trimmed by 4 bases and 0 bases, with 10 bases remaining between them. CDR3 amino acids: CASSPGGVNTEAFF. The CDR3 DNA is TGTGCCAGCAGCCCGGGGGGGGTGAACACTGAAGCTTTCTTT.

The V and J genes are TRBV30 and TRBJ2-7; D perhaps matches TRBD2 (6 bases). This CDR3 contains 13 residues. CDR1 is GTSNPN and CDR2 is SVGIG in the germline V gene (reference sequence). Trimming cost V 1 base and J 6 bases, with 13 bases left between them. CDR3: CAWSERGISEQYF. Written as DNA, the CDR3 is TGTGCCTGGAGTGAACGGGGGATTAGCGAGCAGTACTTC.

The gene calls are TRBV5-1 and TRBJ1-4; 7 bases align to TRBD1. Trimming cost V 4 bases and J 4 bases; bases outside gene matches: 7. There are 15 residues in the CDR3. CDR1 is SGHRS, CDR2 YFSETQ, per germline. The CDR3 loop reads CASSIAGGLNEKLFF. The CDR3 coding sequence is TGCGCCAGCAGCATAGCAGGGGGTCTTAATGAAAAACTGTTTTTT.

The chain joins TRBV19 to TRBJ1-4; 8 bases are shared with TRBD1. The CDR3 consists of 16 residues. The germline V gene has CDR1 LNHDA and CDR2 SQIVND (reference sequence). V lost 3 bases and J lost 2; bases outside the gene matches: 5. The CDR3 nucleotides are TGTGCCAGTAGTATCAGGGGGCGCGACACTAATGAAAAACTGTTTTTT. Its protein is CASSIRGRDTNEKLFF.

The table lists this clone with a count of one. This chain connects TRBV6-5 to TRBJ1-2; TRBD1 is a possible D gene (5 bases). Germline V gives CDR1 MNHEY, CDR2 SVGAGI. The ends were cut back, 6 bases at V and 1 base at J, with 9 bases in the middle. This CDR3 has 13 residues. The CDR3 loop is CASRYDSNYGYTF. The CDR3 DNA reads as TGTGCCAGCAGATACGACAGTAACTATGGCTACACCTTC.

V and J are TRBV6-1 and TRBJ2-5; TRBD1 might be the D (6 bases). This CDR3 region has 13 residues. The germline V gene has CDR1 MNHNS and CDR2 SASEGT. The V end was cut by 11 bases, the J end by 2 bases, with 15 bases between. CDR3 residues: CASDRDTQETQYF. CDR3 sequence (DNA): TGTGCCTCCGATAGGGACACTCAAGAGACCCAGTACTTC.

This sequence joins TRBV6-1 and TRBJ2-1; 9 bases match TRBD1. The CDR3 is made up of 15 amino acids. The J segment lost 5 bases and the V segment lost 8 bases, leaving 10 bases of the junction unmatched. The germline V gene encodes CDR1 MNHNS and CDR2 SASEGT. CDR3 residues: CASLPGTGNHNEQFF. Here the CDR3 DNA reads TGTGCCAGCCTCCCCGGGACAGGGAACCACAATGAGCAGTTCTTC.

The rearrangement joins TRBV9 to TRBJ2-7; 14 bases line up with TRBD2. Trimming took 3 bases from V and 3 from J; bases not matched to a gene: 5. CDR3 length: 16 amino acids. Germline V gene sequence: CDR1 SGDLS, CDR2 YYNGEE. CDR3 sequence reads: CASSEGTSGGFYEQYF. DNA for the CDR3: TGTGCCAGCAGCGAAGGGACTAGCGGGGGCTTCTACGAGCAGTACTTC.

The chain combines TRBV30 with TRBJ1-5, with D tentatively TRBD1 (6 bases). The CDR3 spans 17 residues. Germline CDR1 reads GTSNPN; CDR2 reads SVGIG (reference sequence). V was clipped by 2 bases and J by 0 bases, with 17 bases between them. Here the CDR3 reads CAWSKFQGLGSNQPQHF. The CDR3 DNA follows: TGTGCCTGGAGTAAATTCCAGGGGCTGGGTAGCAATCAGCCCCAGCATTTT.